What follows describes a single T cell receptor beta chain. This specimen comes from a study of blood T cell repertoires in COVID-19. Original handling: Reference gene primer amplification gave estimated nucleated cell counts. The assay was immunoSEQ multiplex PCR, and TCRdb's table has in-frame clones only and misses some. V and J calls and clone size come straight from that table; D and trimming were deduced from the DNA. This sample has 150,000 to 200,000 clones, with roughly nine tenths found just once. The V end lost 1 base, the J end lost 6 bases, and 13 bases lay between the germline ends. Germline V gene data show CDR1 as SGHNT and CDR2 as YYREEE (reference sequence). The CDR3 covers 14 residues.

The sample comprised peripheral blood. The sequence derives from a man in his late teens or twenties who had recovered from COVID-19. The chain is built from TRBV5-4 and TRBJ1-1; tentative D call: TRBD1 (5 bases). For the CDR3, the DNA is TGTGCCAGCAGCTTGTCCCGGGACTTCCCTGAAGCTTTCTTT. Its protein product is CASSLSRDFPEAFF.